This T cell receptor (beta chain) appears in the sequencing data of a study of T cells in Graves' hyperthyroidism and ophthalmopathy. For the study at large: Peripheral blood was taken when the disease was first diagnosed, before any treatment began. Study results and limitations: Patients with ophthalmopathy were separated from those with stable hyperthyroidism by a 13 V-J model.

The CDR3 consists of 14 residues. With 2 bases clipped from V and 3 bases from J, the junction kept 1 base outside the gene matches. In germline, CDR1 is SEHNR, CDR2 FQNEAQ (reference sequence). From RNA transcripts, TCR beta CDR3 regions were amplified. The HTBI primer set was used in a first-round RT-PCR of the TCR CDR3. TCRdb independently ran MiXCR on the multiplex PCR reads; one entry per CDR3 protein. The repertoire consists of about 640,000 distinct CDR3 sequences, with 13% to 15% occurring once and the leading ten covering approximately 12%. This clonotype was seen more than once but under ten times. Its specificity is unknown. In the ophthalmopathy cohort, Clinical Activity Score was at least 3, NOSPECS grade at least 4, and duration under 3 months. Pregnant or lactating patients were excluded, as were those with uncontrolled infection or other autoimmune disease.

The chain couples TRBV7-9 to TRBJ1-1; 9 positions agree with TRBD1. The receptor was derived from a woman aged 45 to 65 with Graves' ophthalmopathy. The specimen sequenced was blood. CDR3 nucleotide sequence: TGTGCCAGCAGCTTAAGGACAGGGGACACTGAAGCTTTCTTT. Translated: CASSLRTGDTEAFF.